The TCR beta chain under discussion was sequenced for a study of blood T cell repertoires in COVID-19. Per the authors' pipeline: Amplification from reference gene primers served as the basis for estimated nucleated cell counts. Here immunoSEQ multiplex PCR was the method, and the copy in TCRdb shows in-frame clones only, minus some. V, J and clone size are taken as reported in that table, and D and trimming were inferred from the DNA itself. The table shows around 280,000 clones, with about nine tenths occurring only once. Germline CDR1 reads SGDLS; CDR2 reads YYNGEE. CDR3 size: 15 residues. Trimming took off 3 bases at V and 0 bases at J, with 11 bases between the two ends. Individuals aged roughly 18 to 95 years were recruited from roughly 22 US areas. Donors of Cohort 3 who recovered were those that had two negative PCRs, clearance, or symptom resolution.

The chain carries TRBV9 and TRBJ2-3; D is unclear. This clonotype was sampled from a woman aged 40 to 50 who had recovered from COVID-19. The sample consisted of PBMCs or T cells enriched from blood (not recorded which). The CDR3 bases are TGTGCCAGCAGCGCAGGAAGCCTTAGCACAGATACGCAGTATTTT. Protein sequence: CASSAGSLSTDTQYF.